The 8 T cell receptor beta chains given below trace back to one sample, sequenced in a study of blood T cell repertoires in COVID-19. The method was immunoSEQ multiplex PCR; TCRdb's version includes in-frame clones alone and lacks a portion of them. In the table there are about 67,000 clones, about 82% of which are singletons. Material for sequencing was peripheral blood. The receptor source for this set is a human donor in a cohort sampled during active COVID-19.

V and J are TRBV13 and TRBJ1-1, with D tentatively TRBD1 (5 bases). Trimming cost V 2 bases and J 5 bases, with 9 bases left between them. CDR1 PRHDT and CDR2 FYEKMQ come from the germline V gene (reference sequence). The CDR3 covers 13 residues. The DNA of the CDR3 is TGTGCCAGCAGCTTATTTGGGGGGACTGAAGCTTTCTTT. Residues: CASSLFGGTEAFF.

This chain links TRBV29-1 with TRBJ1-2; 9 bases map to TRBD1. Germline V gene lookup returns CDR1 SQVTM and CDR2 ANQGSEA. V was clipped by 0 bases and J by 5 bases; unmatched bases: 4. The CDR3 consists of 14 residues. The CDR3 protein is CSVEDAGTGYGYTF. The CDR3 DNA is TGCAGCGTTGAAGATGCGGGGACAGGGTATGGCTACACCTTC.

CDR3 sequence (DNA): TGCGCCAGCAGCTTGGGGGCTTTGACAGGTCTGAACACTGAAGCTTTCTTT. Amino acid sequence: CASSLGALTGLNTEAFF. This chain links TRBV5-1 with TRBJ1-1; possibly TRBD1 for D (6 bases). CDR3 size: 17 residues. V was pared by 0 bases and J by 0 bases, with 15 bases between. CDR1 SGHRS and CDR2 YFSETQ come from the germline V gene.

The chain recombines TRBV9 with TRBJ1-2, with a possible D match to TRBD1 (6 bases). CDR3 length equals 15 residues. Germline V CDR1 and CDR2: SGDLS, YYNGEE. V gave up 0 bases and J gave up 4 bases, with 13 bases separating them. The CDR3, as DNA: TGTGCCAGCAGCGTAGGGGCAGGGGAGAGCTATGGCTACACCTTC. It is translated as CASSVGAGESYGYTF.

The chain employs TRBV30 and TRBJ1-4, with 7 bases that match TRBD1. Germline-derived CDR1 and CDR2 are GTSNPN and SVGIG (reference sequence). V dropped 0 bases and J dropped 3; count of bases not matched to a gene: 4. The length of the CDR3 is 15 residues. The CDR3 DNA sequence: TGTGCCTGGAGTGTAAGAGGGGGCGCTAATGAAAAACTGTTTTTT. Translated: CAWSVRGGANEKLFF.

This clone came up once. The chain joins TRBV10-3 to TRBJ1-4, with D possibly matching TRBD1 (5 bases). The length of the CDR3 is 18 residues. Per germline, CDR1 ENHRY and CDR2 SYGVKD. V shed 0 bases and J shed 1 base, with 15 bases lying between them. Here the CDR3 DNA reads TGTGCCATCAGTGAGTCGACTCGGGGGGGAAGAACTAATGAAAAACTGTTTTTT. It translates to CAISESTRGGRTNEKLFF.

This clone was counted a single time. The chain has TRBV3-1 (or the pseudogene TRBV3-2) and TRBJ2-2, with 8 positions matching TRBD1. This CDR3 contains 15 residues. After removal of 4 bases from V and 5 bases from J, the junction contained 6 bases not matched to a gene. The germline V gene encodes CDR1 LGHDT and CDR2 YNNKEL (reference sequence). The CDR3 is CASSRRDRLTGELFF. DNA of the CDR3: TGTGCCAGCAGCCGACGGGACAGGCTAACCGGGGAGCTGTTTTTT.

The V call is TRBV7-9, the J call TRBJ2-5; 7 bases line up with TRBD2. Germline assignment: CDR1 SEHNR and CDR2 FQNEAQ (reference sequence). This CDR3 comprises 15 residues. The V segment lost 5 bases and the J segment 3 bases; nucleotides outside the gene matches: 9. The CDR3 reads CASSRIGGVEETQYF. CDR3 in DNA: TGTGCCAGCAGCAGAATTGGGGGGGTAGAAGAGACCCAGTACTTC.